The rows below give T cell receptor beta chains drawn from one sample of a study of response to subunit inactivated influenza vaccine. MiXCR was run by TCRdb on the RT-PCR reads, yielding one entry per CDR3 protein. Of 530,000 or so distinct CDR3 sequences in the sample, 13% to 15% are singletons; the top ten hold roughly 10%. The sample here was PBMCs from blood, taken 11 to 12 days after vaccination. The receptor source for this set is a man aged 50 or older who received an inactivated influenza vaccine. The CDR3 runs from the conserved cysteine through the conserved F or W. The order of the fields is V gene, D gene, clone size, J gene, CDR3 protein, CDR3 DNA. D genes are given only for firm matches. The size entry is marked missing in some rows and otherwise reads once, few, many or a size class.

TRBV28,TRBD2,few,TRBJ2-7,CASSFGGGAYEQYF,TGTGCCAGCAGTTTTGGCGGGGGGGCCTACGAGCAGTACTTC
TRBV12-3/TRBV12-4,NA,few,TRBJ1-5,CASSLARSATQHF,TGTGCCAGCAGTTTAGCGCGGTCTGCCACCCAGCATTTT
TRBV7-8,NA,few,TRBJ2-1,CASSFGHNEQFF,TGTGCCAGCAGCTTCGGCCACAATGAGCAGTTCTTC
TRBV4-3,NA,NA,TRBJ2-1,CASSQESGYNEQFF,TGCGCCAGCAGCCAAGAATCCGGGTACAATGAGCAGTTCTTC
TRBV20-1,NA,few,TRBJ2-3,CSAHGLAPVADTQYF,TGCAGTGCTCACGGACTGGCCCCTGTGGCAGATACGCAGTATTTT
TRBV4-3,TRBD2,NA,TRBJ2-5,CASSQSYLAGGQTQYF,TGCGCCAGCAGCCAGTCCTACCTAGCGGGAGGCCAGACCCAGTACTTC
TRBV29-1,NA,many,TRBJ2-7,CSVGPRYVPPYEQYF,TGCAGCGTTGGTCCCCGCTACGTACCACCCTACGAGCAGTACTTC
TRBV10-3,TRBD1,many,TRBJ2-5,CAIRPGQEETQYF,TGTGCCATCAGACCGGGACAGGAAGAGACCCAGTACTTC
TRBV7-8,TRBD2,NA,TRBJ2-6,CASSLGALGLARSGANVLTF,TGTGCCAGCAGCTTAGGGGCCTTAGGACTAGCCCGGTCTGGGGCCAACGTCCTGACTTTC
TRBV25-1,NA,NA,TRBJ2-2,CASSELGVRTGELFF,TGTGCCAGCAGTGAGTTGGGGGTCCGAACCGGGGAGCTGTTTTTT
TRBV5-1,NA,few,TRBJ2-2,CASSLSTRGPGTGELFF,TGCGCCAGCAGCTTGTCTACCCGGGGGCCGGGCACCGGGGAGCTGTTTTTT
TRBV7-9,NA,many,TRBJ1-6,CASGEGTSYNSPLHF,TGTGCCAGCGGGGAGGGGACCTCCTATAATTCACCCCTCCACTTT
TRBV12-3/TRBV12-4,TRBD1,few,TRBJ1-5,CASTPGTGGTNQPQHF,TGTGCCAGCACCCCCGGGACAGGGGGAACTAATCAGCCCCAGCATTTT
TRBV5-1,NA,few,TRBJ1-4,CASSLEVSYPEIELFF,TGCGCCAGCAGCTTGGAGGTGTCCTACCCCGAAATTGAACTGTTTTTT
TRBV20-1,NA,NA,TRBJ2-3,CSARRGQGPDTQYF,TGCAGTGCCCGGAGGGGGCAGGGACCAGATACGCAGTATTTT
TRBV9,TRBD1,NA,TRBJ1-2,CASSVGTGYGYTF,TGTGCCAGCAGCGTAGGGACAGGGTACGGCTACACCTTC
TRBV5-1,NA,NA,TRBJ2-1,CASSPGTSNFYNEQFF,TGCGCCAGCAGCCCCGGGACATCCAACTTTTACAATGAGCAGTTCTTC
TRBV27,TRBD2,few,TRBJ2-1,CASSPQLAASYNEQFF,TGTGCCAGCAGTCCCCAACTAGCGGCATCCTACAATGAGCAGTTCTTC
TRBV5-1,NA,NA,TRBJ1-4,CASSLGAPGEKLFF,TGCGCCAGCAGCTTGGGAGCTCCGGGTGAAAAACTGTTTTTT
TRBV5-1,NA,few,TRBJ2-1,CASSRQVAYNEQFF,TGCGCCAGCAGCCGACAGGTGGCCTACAATGAGCAGTTCTTC
TRBV7-2,NA,NA,TRBJ1-5,CASSSGAAFRPQHF,TGTGCCAGCAGCTCAGGGGCGGCTTTTCGGCCCCAGCATTTT
TRBV12-5,TRBD2,NA,TRBJ2-2,CASGLVLAGVWTGELFF,TGTGCTAGTGGTTTGGTACTAGCGGGAGTATGGACCGGGGAGCTGTTTTTT
TRBV27,TRBD1,few,TRBJ2-7,CASSLGTGGREQYF,TGTGCCAGCAGTTTGGGGACAGGGGGGCGCGAGCAGTACTTC
TRBV12-3/TRBV12-4,NA,many,TRBJ2-7,CASSLMGGRVDEQYF,TGTGCCAGCAGTTTAATGGGGGGCAGGGTTGACGAGCAGTACTTC
TRBV6-2/TRBV6-3,NA,NA,TRBJ2-1,CASSYSGPSYNEQFF,TGTGCCAGCAGTTACAGCGGACCATCCTACAATGAGCAGTTCTTC
TRBV24-1,NA,many,TRBJ2-3,CATSDLRFGGTDTQYF,TGTGCCACCAGTGATTTGCGTTTCGGAGGGACAGATACGCAGTATTTT
TRBV5-5,NA,few,TRBJ1-1,CASSKLQALNTEAFF,TGTGCCAGCAGCAAACTACAGGCGTTGAACACTGAAGCTTTCTTT
TRBV7-6,TRBD2,NA,TRBJ2-1,CASSPGTSGYEQFF,TGTGCCAGCAGCCCCGGGACTAGCGGATACGAGCAGTTCTTC
TRBV5-1,NA,NA,TRBJ2-5,CASSLVPNVETQYF,TGCGCCAGCAGCTTGGTCCCCAACGTGGAGACCCAGTACTTC
TRBV7-2,NA,NA,TRBJ1-1,CASSFVRATAFF,TGTGCCAGCAGCTTTGTCAGGGCTACAGCTTTCTTT
TRBV19,TRBD1,NA,TRBJ2-5,CASSILQGRSETQYF,TGTGCCAGTAGTATCCTACAGGGGCGATCGGAGACCCAGTACTTC
TRBV7-9,NA,NA,TRBJ1-1,CASSLSGAGNTEAFF,TGTGCCAGCAGCTTATCGGGGGCAGGGAACACTGAAGCTTTCTTT
TRBV19,NA,NA,TRBJ2-5,CASSITGTEETQYF,TGTGCCAGTAGTATAACCGGGACGGAAGAGACCCAGTACTTC
TRBV10-3,TRBD2,NA,TRBJ2-3,CAISRGLADLADTQYF,TGTGCCATCAGCCGTGGACTAGCGGACCTCGCCGATACGCAGTATTTT
TRBV6-1,NA,NA,TRBJ2-7,CASRTPLHEQYF,TGTGCCAGCAGGACCCCACTCCACGAGCAGTACTTC
TRBV7-9,NA,NA,TRBJ2-2,CASSMVGPGELFF,TGTGCCAGCAGCATGGTCGGACCCGGGGAGCTGTTTTTT
TRBV6-1,NA,few,TRBJ1-1,CATDRRGYTEAFF,TGTGCCACCGATCGCCGAGGGTACACTGAAGCTTTCTTT
TRBV4-2,NA,many,TRBJ2-1,CASTESQGGFNEQFF,TGTGCCAGCACCGAAAGCCAGGGGGGGTTCAATGAGCAGTTCTTC
TRBV18,TRBD1,many,TRBJ2-7,CASSPRQGDLGEQYF,TGTGCCAGCTCACCTCGGCAGGGGGACCTAGGCGAGCAGTACTTC
TRBV29-1,TRBD2,few,TRBJ2-2,CSVGTSGSQNTGELFF,TGCAGCGTTGGGACTAGCGGGAGTCAAAACACCGGGGAGCTGTTTTTT
TRBV5-4,NA,NA,TRBJ1-2,CASWNRDTNGYTF,TGTGCCAGCTGGAACCGGGACACCAATGGCTACACCTTC
TRBV20-1,TRBD2,few,TRBJ2-3,CSAVGLAGSDTQYF,TGCAGTGCTGTCGGACTAGCGGGATCAGATACGCAGTATTTT
TRBV4-3,TRBD2,few,TRBJ2-2,CASSQGVAGGIGELFF,TGCGCCAGCAGCCAAGGGGTAGCGGGAGGGATCGGGGAGCTGTTTTTT
TRBV12-3/TRBV12-4,NA,NA,TRBJ2-6,CASGGTAYRGANVLTF,TGTGCCAGCGGAGGGACCGCGTATCGGGGGGCCAACGTCCTGACTTTC
TRBV29-1,TRBD1,few,TRBJ2-1,CSVRYSVDRGYNEQFF,TGCAGCGTTCGCTATAGTGTGGACAGGGGCTACAATGAGCAGTTCTTC